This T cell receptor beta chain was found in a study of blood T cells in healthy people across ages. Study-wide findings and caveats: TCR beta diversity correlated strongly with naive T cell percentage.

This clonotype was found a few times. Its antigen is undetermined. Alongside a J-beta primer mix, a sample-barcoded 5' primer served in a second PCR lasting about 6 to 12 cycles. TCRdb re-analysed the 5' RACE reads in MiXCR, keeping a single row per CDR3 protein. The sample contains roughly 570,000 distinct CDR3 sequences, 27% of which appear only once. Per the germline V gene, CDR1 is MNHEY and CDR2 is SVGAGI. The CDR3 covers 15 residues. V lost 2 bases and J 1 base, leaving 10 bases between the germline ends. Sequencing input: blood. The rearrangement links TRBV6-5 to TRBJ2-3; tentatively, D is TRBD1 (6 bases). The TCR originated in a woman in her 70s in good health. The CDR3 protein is CASSYKGVGTDTQYF. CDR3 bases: TGTGCCAGCAGTTACAAGGGGGTAGGCACAGATACGCAGTATTTT.